This is a list of T cell receptor beta chains from one sample in a study of cytomegalovirus exposure and HLA in healthy donors. TCRdb's table, derived via immunoSEQ multiplex PCR, lists solely in-frame clones and lacks some. The data hold around 140,000 clones, with roughly 80% observed a single time. The sequencing sample was made of PBMCs. The source of these receptors is a man between 35 and 55 years old in good health and CMV-seropositive. CDR3s leave out the opening cysteine and the closing phenylalanine or tryptophan. Fields, in order: V gene, CDR3 protein.

TRBV6-6	ASSTQGPYEQY
TRBV7-3	ASSSSSARTDTQY
TRBV2	ASRRGRSGYT
TRBV19	ASSIRQGYQPQH
TRBV10-2	ASSVGLALETQY
TRBV27	ASKSGANSGANVLT
TRBV7-6	ASSPIAGNTGELF
TRBV5-1	ASSLEPSSEGYT
TRBV11-2	ASSLYGGEETQY
TRBV29-1	SVDRVVRTGPQH
TRBV2	ASSPRGTNTEAF
TRBV2	AGRLAGASYNEQF
TRBV2	ASRDSENQPQH
TRBV4-3	ASSQEETSGAYEQY
TRBV5-4	ASSLPARGEQF
TRBV11-2	ASSLYSYNEQF
TRBV28	ASSREGPTYEQY
TRBV7-9	ASSSGLAGGTDTQY
TRBV29-1	SFLPGYSGNTIY
TRBV4-2	ASSQDPGLKGYT
TRBV10-2	ASSPSAAISYEQY
TRBV7-2	ASSSDRNTEAF
TRBV18	ASSPGRNTEAF
TRBV23-1	ASRGRTVIGLNTEAF
TRBV11-2	ASSPGTGGYEQY
TRBV7-3	ASSFGTPPDNEQF
TRBV27	ASSPILANTGELF
TRBV12-5	ASGPGQGGDTQY
TRBV19	ASSIVRGSGVGNEQF
TRBV18	ASSPTGDGSTEAF
TRBV5-4	ASSLRPGDEQY
TRBV5-4	ASSQQGRGTEAF
TRBV4-3	ASSQDPQGEKLF
TRBV2	ASSPGLAGGETQY
TRBV27	ASSSGLPSYNEQF
TRBV19	ASSATSTDTQY
TRBV28	ASGGRVNEQF